This T cell receptor beta chain was sequenced during a study of Graves' ophthalmopathy and Graves' hyperthyroidism. Findings of the study overall: Detection in blood was also observed for most expanded thyroid clonotypes above 0.001 frequency.

By share, this clonotype counts as medium-sized. Its antigen is unidentified. The stable label applied to hyperthyroidism with no ophthalmopathy within 18 months of follow-up. Aged 18 to 65, hyperthyroidism patients had new diagnoses of under 2 months' duration. PBMCs were obtained from roughly 9.4 ml of fresh peripheral blood. The CDR3 runs to 16 residues. Germline-derived CDR1 and CDR2 are SGHVS and FQNEAQ. Trimming took 0 bases from V and 7 from J, leaving 16 bases between them. Investigators amplified TCR beta CDR3 regions from RNA transcripts. HTBI-primed first-round RT-PCR preceded second-round multiplex PCR. TCRdb re-analysed the multiplex PCR reads in MiXCR, keeping a single row per CDR3 protein. The sample lists about 24,000 distinct CDR3 sequences; approximately 48% were seen once.

The sequence was obtained from an adult woman with stable Graves' hyperthyroidism. Sequencing was done on a sample of peripheral blood. V usage is TRBV7-8 and J usage is TRBJ2-1; TRBD2 is a possible D gene (6 bases). This CDR3 is CASSLARAGRKNEQFF. As DNA, the CDR3 is TGTGCCAGCAGCTTAGCCCGCGCCGGGAGAAAAAATGAGCAGTTCTTC. The full variable domain, completed using reference TRBV7-8 and TRBJ2-1, is GAGVSQSPRYKVAKRGQDVALRCDPISGHVSLFWYQQALGQGPEFLTYFQNEAQLDKSGLPSDRFFAERPEGSVSTLKIQRTQQEDSAVYLCASSLARAGRKNEQFFGPGTRLTVL.